This is a list of T cell receptor beta chains from one sample in a study of cytomegalovirus exposure and HLA in healthy donors. TCRdb's copy holds only in-frame clones and misses some; the assay was immunoSEQ multiplex PCR. The sample includes under 80,000 clones, roughly 80% of them seen just once. Sequencing was performed on PBMCs. The receptors shown here come from a woman between 40 and 55 years old in good health and CMV-seronegative. CDR3s include the opening cysteine and the closing phenylalanine or tryptophan. The order of the fields is D gene, V gene, clone size, J gene, CDR3 protein, CDR3 DNA. A D gene is named only where the DNA matches it firmly. Clone size is shown for a subset of rows, as once, few, many or a class of expanded clone.

>TRBD2|TRBV5-1|NA|TRBJ2-3
CASSVTSGISTDTQYF
TGCGCCAGCAGCGTGACTAGCGGGATCAGCACAGATACGCAGTATTTT
>TRBD2|TRBV7-9|NA|TRBJ2-5
CASSFPQGSGAMTETQYF
TGTGCCAGCAGCTTCCCCCAGGGTAGCGGGGCCATGACCGAGACCCAATACTTC
>TRBD1|TRBV7-9|NA|TRBJ1-1
CASSLPLGQGQNTEAFF
TGTGCCAGCAGCTTACCCCTCGGACAGGGGCAGAACACTGAAGCTTTCTTT
>TRBD1|TRBV27|NA|TRBJ2-1
CASSGQEQGEQFF
TGTGCCAGCAGCGGACAGGAGCAGGGTGAGCAGTTCTTC
>TRBD2|TRBV6-1|NA|TRBJ2-1
CASISLAGLWNEQFF
TGTGCCAGCATTTCCCTAGCGGGGTTGTGGAATGAGCAGTTCTTC
>NA|TRBV4-1|few|TRBJ1-1
CASSPSDSHTEAFF
TGCGCCAGCAGCCCGTCGGACAGCCACACTGAAGCTTTCTTT
>NA|TRBV27|NA|TRBJ2-1
CASSLAVYNEQFF
TGTGCCAGCAGTTTAGCGGTCTACAATGAGCAGTTCTTC
>NA|TRBV7-2|NA|TRBJ1-5
CASSVRGQFSNQPQHF
TGTGCCAGCAGCGTCCGGGGACAATTTAGCAATCAGCCCCAGCATTTT
>TRBD2|TRBV5-6|NA|TRBJ2-5
CASSRLASEETQYF
TGTGCCAGCAGCCGACTAGCTTCAGAGGAGACCCAGTACTTC
>TRBD1|TRBV7-9|NA|TRBJ2-7
CASSWDSEQYF
TGTGCCAGCAGCTGGGACAGCGAGCAGTACTTC
>NA|TRBV18|NA|TRBJ2-5
CASSSEGASRGTQYF
TGTGCCAGCTCATCCGAAGGCGCGAGCCGGGGGACCCAGTACTTC
>TRBD1|TRBV30|NA|TRBJ1-4
CAWSQGDRGSEKLFF
TGTGCCTGGAGCCAGGGGGACAGGGGAAGCGAAAAACTGTTTTTT
>TRBD1|TRBV28|NA|TRBJ2-7
CASSPPRGSSYEQYF
TGTGCCAGCAGTCCCCCCAGGGGGAGCTCCTACGAGCAGTACTTC
>NA|TRBV28|once|TRBJ1-1
CASSFSGTEAFF
TGTGCCAGCAGTTTCTCGGGAACTGAAGCTTTCTTT
>TRBD1|TRBV29-1|NA|TRBJ2-3
CSVEALGQGADTQYF
TGCAGCGTTGAAGCGCTGGGACAGGGCGCAGATACGCAGTATTTT
>TRBD1|TRBV30|NA|TRBJ1-2
CAWRMDRVYGYTF
TGTGCCTGGAGGATGGACAGGGTCTATGGCTACACCTTC
>NA|TRBV12-5|NA|TRBJ1-5
CASVYGNQPQHF
TGTGCTAGTGTATATGGCAATCAGCCCCAGCATTTT
>TRBD1|TRBV30|NA|TRBJ1-2
CAWTRTGGTNYGYTF
TGTGCCTGGACAAGGACAGGGGGGACTAACTATGGCTACACCTTC
>TRBD1|TRBV7-8|NA|TRBJ1-1
CASSSRTGRTEAFF
TGTGCCAGCAGCTCCCGGACAGGGCGTACTGAAGCTTTCTTT
>NA|TRBV5-1|NA|TRBJ2-1
CASSLGLVNEQFF
TGCGCCAGCAGCTTGGGACTAGTCAATGAGCAGTTCTTC
>TRBD1|TRBV27|few|TRBJ2-7
CASSPGTAPYEQYF
TGTGCCAGCAGTCCCGGGACAGCCCCCTACGAGCAGTACTTC
>TRBD2|TRBV7-9|NA|TRBJ2-1
CASREPGLGRKLSYNEQFF
TGTGCCAGCAGAGAACCGGGACTAGGGCGTAAGCTGTCCTACAATGAGCAGTTCTTC
>TRBD1|TRBV10-1|NA|TRBJ1-1
CASTQTGSTEAFF
TGCGCCAGCACCCAGACAGGGAGTACTGAAGCTTTCTTT
>NA|TRBV5-1|NA|TRBJ1-4
CASSFGGPNEKLFF
TGCGCCAGCAGCTTCGGGGGTCCTAATGAAAAACTGTTTTTT
>NA|TRBV10-3|NA|TRBJ2-7
CATGVGMTYEQYF
TGTGCCACGGGGGTAGGGATGACCTACGAGCAGTACTTC
>TRBD1|TRBV2|NA|TRBJ1-2
CASSGPPDRGFGYTF
TGTGCCAGCAGTGGTCCGCCGGACAGGGGGTTTGGCTACACCTTC
>NA|TRBV5-8|NA|TRBJ2-5
CASSLPLARKTQYF
TGTGCCAGCAGCTTACCCCTAGCGAGGAAGACCCAGTACTTC
>NA|TRBV29-1|few|TRBJ2-7
CSVEAGNEDYEQYF
TGCAGCGTTGAAGCCGGAAATGAGGACTACGAGCAGTACTTC
>TRBD1|TRBV2|NA|TRBJ2-1
CASSDTDRAYNEQFF
TGTGCCAGCAGTGATACGGACAGGGCCTACAATGAGCAGTTCTTC
>NA|TRBV7-9|NA|TRBJ2-1
CASKSLYNEQFF
TGTGCCAGCAAATCCCTTTACAATGAGCAGTTCTTC
>NA|TRBV6-6|few|TRBJ2-1
CASSYSNGGEQFF
TGTGCCAGCAGTTACTCGAACGGCGGTGAGCAGTTCTTC
>NA|TRBV5-4|NA|TRBJ2-3
CASTYFGGAGTDTQYF
TGTGCCAGCACCTACTTCGGGGGAGCGGGCACAGATACGCAGTATTTT
>TRBD1|TRBV5-1|NA|TRBJ1-5
CASSSGQEDQPQHF
TGCGCCAGCAGCTCCGGACAGGAGGATCAGCCCCAGCATTTT
>NA|TRBV19|NA|TRBJ1-2
CASSIDTGYGYTF
TGTGCCAGTAGTATAGATACGGGCTATGGCTACACCTTC
>NA|TRBV7-2|once|TRBJ2-2
CASSLGGYTGELFF
TGTGCCAGCAGCTTAGGAGGATATACCGGGGAGCTGTTTTTT
>TRBD1|TRBV30|NA|TRBJ1-5
CAWSDTGEQHF
TGTGCCTGGAGTGATACAGGGGAGCAGCATTTT
>TRBD2|TRBV10-2|NA|TRBJ2-5
CASSETGTSGSRKTQYF
TGCGCCAGCAGTGAAACCGGGACTAGCGGGAGTCGGAAGACCCAGTACTTC
>NA|TRBV29-1|NA|TRBJ1-2
CSVEGPQEGRRGYTF
TGCAGCGTTGAGGGCCCACAGGAGGGGCGTCGGGGCTACACCTTC
>TRBD2|TRBV4-1|NA|TRBJ2-3
CASSQDALAGGPVDTQYF
TGCGCCAGCAGCCAAGACGCTCTAGCGGGAGGGCCAGTGGATACGCAGTATTTT
>TRBD2|TRBV2|NA|TRBJ2-1
CASSQGLAAYNEQFF
TGTGCCAGCAGCCAGGGACTAGCGGCGTACAATGAGCAGTTCTTC
>NA|TRBV5-1|NA|TRBJ2-3
CASSVVSGVLTDTQYF
TGCGCCAGCAGCGTCGTCAGTGGAGTGTTAACAGATACGCAGTATTTT
>NA|TRBV29-1|once|TRBJ1-2
CSVEDSGYGYTF
TGCAGCGTTGAAGACAGCGGCTATGGCTACACCTTC
>TRBD2|TRBV27|NA|TRBJ2-5
CASSLKLAGEGETQYF
TGTGCCAGCAGTTTAAAACTAGCGGGGGAGGGAGAGACCCAGTACTTC
>NA|TRBV12-2|NA|TRBJ2-7
CASRFSFWDRGYEQYF
TGTGCAAGTCGCTTTTCTTTTTGGGACAGGGGCTACGAGCAGTACTTC
>NA|TRBV27|NA|TRBJ2-7
CASSFLDSSYEQYF
TGTGCCAGCAGTTTCCTGGACAGCTCCTACGAGCAGTACTTC
>TRBD1|TRBV7-3|NA|TRBJ2-2
CASSLTGAGNTGELFF
TGTGCCAGCAGCTTGACAGGGGCGGGGAACACCGGGGAGCTGTTTTTT
>TRBD1|TRBV23-1|NA|TRBJ1-5
CASRDRTSNQPQHF
TGCGCCAGCAGGGACAGGACTAGCAATCAGCCCCAGCATTTT
>NA|TRBV5-6|NA|TRBJ2-7
CASSLAGKEYFYEQYF
TGTGCCAGCAGCTTGGCAGGGAAGGAGTATTTCTACGAGCAGTACTTC
>NA|TRBV7-2|NA|TRBJ2-7
CASSFRPAYEQYF
TGTGCCAGCAGCTTCCGTCCCGCCTACGAGCAGTACTTC
>TRBD2|TRBV4-1|few|TRBJ2-7
CASSQDGSGRGEQYF
TGCGCCAGCAGCCAAGATGGTAGCGGGAGGGGCGAGCAGTACTTC
>NA|TRBV7-8|NA|TRBJ2-2
CASSLAGVAGELFF
TGTGCCAGCAGCTTAGCGGGAGTTGCCGGGGAGCTGTTTTTT
>NA|TRBV6-6|NA|TRBJ2-7
CASSPLLLDRRYEQYF
TGTGCCAGCAGTCCCCTCCTACTCGACAGGCGCTACGAGCAGTACTTC
>TRBD1|TRBV28|NA|TRBJ2-1
CASRPLGTGGFNEQFF
TGTGCCAGCAGACCCTTAGGGACAGGGGGCTTCAATGAGCAGTTCTTC
>TRBD2|TRBV28|NA|TRBJ2-2
CASSLASGRRTGELFF
TGTGCCAGCAGTTTGGCTAGCGGGAGACGCACCGGGGAGCTGTTTTTT
>NA|TRBV5-1|NA|TRBJ2-5
CASSLLSMEETQYF
TGCGCCAGCAGCTTGTTATCTATGGAAGAGACCCAGTACTTC
>NA|TRBV27|NA|TRBJ1-2
CASSPWGGEGLYGYTF
TGTGCCAGCAGTCCATGGGGGGGTGAGGGGCTATATGGCTACACCTTC
>NA|TRBV2|few|TRBJ1-1
CASSQSRGRYPEAFF
TGTGCCAGCAGTCAGAGCAGGGGTCGATATCCTGAAGCTTTCTTT
>NA|TRBV11-2|NA|TRBJ2-1
CASSLVPGNEQFF
TGTGCCAGCAGCTTAGTTCCAGGCAATGAGCAGTTCTTC
>NA|TRBV5-1|NA|TRBJ1-1
CASSLGRQMNTEAFF
TGCGCCAGCAGCTTGGGGCGACAAATGAACACTGAAGCTTTCTTT
>TRBD1|TRBV19|NA|TRBJ1-2
CASRRGQGTGYGYTF
TGTGCCAGTAGGCGCGGACAGGGAACGGGATATGGCTACACCTTC